Shown below are 17 T cell receptor beta chains from a single sample sequenced in a study of cytomegalovirus exposure and HLA in healthy donors. Primers for the PCR totalled 60 Vbeta and 13 Jbeta. The protocol was immunoSEQ multiplex PCR, while the TCRdb copy is restricted to in-frame clones and leaves out a portion. The table has 65,000 to 80,000 clones, less than 80% seen once; the top ten hold approximately 8.9%. The sample taken for sequencing was PBMCs. The origin of the receptors is a woman in her forties in good health and CMV-seropositive.

The chain recombines TRBV27 with TRBJ1-6, with 7 bases fitting TRBD1. The V gene end was trimmed by 8 bases and the J gene end by 7 bases; junction bases not matched to a gene: 5. The CDR3 loop spans 13 amino acids. The V gene's germline CDR1 is MNHEY and CDR2 SMNVEV (reference sequence). Here the CDR3 reads CASGGQMNSPLHF. DNA for the CDR3: TGTGCCAGCGGGGGACAGATGAATTCACCCCTCCACTTT.

The V call is TRBV7-9, the J call TRBJ1-2, with D possibly TRBD1 on 6 matching bases. From germline, CDR1 is SEHNR and CDR2 FQNEAQ (reference sequence). V was pared by 6 bases and J by 6 bases, with 20 bases between. This CDR3 is built from 15 residues. The CDR3 bases are TGTGCCAGCAGTCCTCCGGGACAAGGGAAGGATGGCTACACCTTC. Protein sequence: CASSPPGQGKDGYTF.

V usage is TRBV5-6 and J usage is TRBJ2-7, with D possibly TRBD1 on 6 matching bases. Per germline, CDR1 SGHDT and CDR2 YYEEEE. The CDR3 runs 14 residues. V shed 3 bases and J shed 5 bases, with 15 bases lying between them. This CDR3 reads CASSSRVRGNEQYF. The CDR3 coding sequence is TGTGCCAGCAGCTCGAGGGTCAGGGGCAACGAGCAGTACTTC.

This chain uses TRBV6-1 with TRBJ1-2; no clear D gene. Germline loops: CDR1 MNHNS, CDR2 SASEGT. V shed 5 bases and J shed 4 bases, with 11 bases lying between them. This CDR3 comprises 13 residues. The DNA for the CDR3 is TGTGCCAGCAGTCTCGGCGCGGGCTATGGCTACACCTTC. It yields the protein CASSLGAGYGYTF.

The gene calls are TRBV6-4 and TRBJ2-1; 13 bases agree with TRBD2. CDR1 is MRHNA and CDR2 is SNTAGT in the germline V gene. The CDR3 spans 18 residues. V was pared by 3 bases and J by 13 bases, with 18 bases of the junction left unmatched. In nucleotides, the CDR3 is TGTGCCAGCAGTGATACGGGACTAGCGGGGACTCGAGGGGTAGGTCAGTTCTTC. This sequence encodes CASSDTGLAGTRGVGQFF.

The chain employs TRBV30 and TRBJ1-6; the match to TRBD1 covers 7 bases. The CDR3 has 15 amino acids. J was trimmed by 7 bases and V by 1 base; bases with no gene match: 7. Germline V CDR1 and CDR2: GTSNPN, SVGIG (reference sequence). CDR3 protein: CAWSALQGINSPLHF. The DNA of the CDR3 is TGTGCCTGGAGTGCCCTACAGGGGATCAATTCACCCCTCCACTTT. The full variable domain, in which reference TRBV30 and TRBJ1-6 provide the parts outside the CDR3, is SQTIHQWPATLVQPVGSPLSLECTVEGTSNPNLYWYRQAAGRGLQLLFYSVGIGQISSEVPQNLSASRPQDRQFILSSKKLLLSDSGFYLCAWSALQGINSPLHFGNGTRLTVT.

The chain combines TRBV7-9 with TRBJ1-5, with 8 bases identical to TRBD1. The CDR3 is 15 amino acids. From germline, CDR1 is SEHNR and CDR2 FQNEAQ (reference sequence). The J segment lost 6 bases and the V segment lost 5 bases, leaving 9 bases of the junction unmatched. The CDR3 here is CASSPRGLTGQPQHF. CDR3 DNA sequence: TGTGCCAGCAGCCCCAGGGGGCTGACGGGTCAGCCCCAGCATTTT.

This clone was seen a few times. The chain is built from TRBV7-2 and TRBJ2-1, with TRBD2 matching over 11 bases. The CDR3 length is 13 residues. Germline-derived CDR1 and CDR2 are SGHTA and FQGNSA. Trimming took 4 bases from V and 10 from J; bases not matched to a gene: 3. CDR3 in DNA: TGTGCCAGCAGCTCCCGGACTAGCGGGGAGCAGTTCTTC. It codes for CASSSRTSGEQFF.

The genes are TRBV11-2 and TRBJ1-1, with D unclear. CDR1 and CDR2 from the germline V gene are SGHAT and FQNNGV. V dropped 5 bases and J dropped 5 bases, with 12 bases sitting between them. This CDR3 is built from 13 residues. The CDR3 coding sequence is TGTGCCAGCAGCCCCGGTATCGGGACTGAAGCTTTCTTT. Amino acids: CASSPGIGTEAFF.

Notes on this clone: The same CDR3 arises from other DNA sequences in this sample as well. This chain connects TRBV5-1 to TRBJ2-1; D gene unclear. CDR1 and CDR2 from the germline V gene are SGHRS and YFSETQ. This CDR3 comprises 13 residues. Trimming pared 0 bases from V and 3 bases from J, leaving 4 bases between. The CDR3 DNA sequence: TGCGCCAGCAGCTTGGACAGCTACAATGAGCAGTTCTTC. Its protein product is CASSLDSYNEQFF.

The genes are TRBV19 and TRBJ2-5; 8 bases map to TRBD1. The J call is doubtful: the DNA matches TRBJ2-7 better. This CDR3 has 14 residues. CDR1 LNHDA and CDR2 SQIVND come from the germline V gene (reference sequence). CDR3 amino acids: CASSADRERHEQYF. The CDR3 DNA reads as TGTGCCAGTAGTGCGGACAGGGAAAGGCACGAGCAGTACTTC.

The chain joins TRBV19 to TRBJ2-3; 7 nucleotides agree with TRBD2. V lost 1 base to trimming and J lost 2 bases; unmatched junction nucleotides: 3. This CDR3 region has 15 residues. Germline V gene data show CDR1 as LNHDA and CDR2 as SQIVND (reference sequence). The CDR3 is CASSIGGGITDTQYF. DNA for the CDR3: TGTGCCAGTAGTATAGGCGGGGGAATCACAGATACGCAGTATTTT.

The chain joins TRBV5-1 to TRBJ2-2; D possibly corresponds to TRBD1 (5 bases). The germline V gene encodes CDR1 SGHRS and CDR2 YFSETQ. The CDR3 has 16 amino acids. V dropped 2 bases and J dropped 4 bases, with 15 bases sitting between them. As DNA, the CDR3 is TGCGCCAGCAGCTTATTAACAGGAGAAGCCACCGGGGAGCTGTTTTTT. Translating gives CASSLLTGEATGELFF.

The J gene is TRBJ1-5, the V gene TRBV6-7; 8 nucleotides line up with TRBD1. Being an ORF, TRBV6-7 has a function that is uncertain. The CDR3 consists of 15 residues. The J segment lost 5 bases and the V segment lost 7 bases, leaving 10 bases of the junction unmatched. The CDR3 sequence is CASTDQGARDQPQHF. In DNA, the CDR3 is TGTGCCAGCACCGACCAGGGGGCGCGTGATCAGCCCCAGCATTTT.

Only one count was recorded for this clone. This sequence joins TRBV19 and TRBJ2-7, with TRBD1 matching 8 bases. There are 14 residues in the CDR3. Germline trimming cut 3 bases from V and 4 bases from J; bases unmatched to any gene: 5. Per germline, CDR1 LNHDA and CDR2 SQIVND (reference sequence). The CDR3 spells CASSIAGGAYEQYF. The CDR3 coding sequence is TGTGCCAGTAGTATTGCAGGGGGCGCGTACGAGCAGTACTTC.

The CDR3 loop reads CASSSPGGPGDTQYF. CDR3 sequence (DNA): TGTGCCAGCAGCTCTCCCGGGGGGCCTGGAGATACGCAGTATTTT. This chain links TRBV7-2 with TRBJ2-3; weak D call: TRBD2 (7 bases). Trimming pared 4 bases from V and 5 bases from J, leaving 16 bases between. Germline CDR1 and CDR2: SGHTA and FQGNSA. The CDR3 runs 15 residues.

This chain uses TRBV28 with TRBJ1-5; D is possibly TRBD1 (6 bases). CDR3 length: 15 amino acids. Per the germline V gene, CDR1 is MDHEN and CDR2 is SYDVKM. V dropped 3 bases and J dropped 4 bases, with 13 bases sitting between them. Written as DNA, the CDR3 is TGTGCCAGCAGTTTTTCCGGACAGCTTAATCAGCCCCAGCATTTT. Translating it yields CASSFSGQLNQPQHF.